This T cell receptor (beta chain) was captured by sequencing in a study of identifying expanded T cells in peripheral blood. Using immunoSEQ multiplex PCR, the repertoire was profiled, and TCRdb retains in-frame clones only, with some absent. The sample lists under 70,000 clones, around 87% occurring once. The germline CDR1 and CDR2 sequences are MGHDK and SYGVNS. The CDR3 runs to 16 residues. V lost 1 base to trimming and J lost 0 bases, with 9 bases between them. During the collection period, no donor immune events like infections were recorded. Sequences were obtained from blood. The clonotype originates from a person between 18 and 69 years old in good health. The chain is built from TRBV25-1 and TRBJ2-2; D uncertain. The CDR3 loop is CASSEWRTANTGELFF. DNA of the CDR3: TGTGCCAGCAGTGAATGGCGGACGGCGAACACCGGGGAGCTGTTTTTT.